This T cell receptor beta chain was identified in a study of response to subunit inactivated influenza vaccine. Study conclusions and caveats: Authors suggested each seasonal flu vaccination may recruit only limited numbers of new T cells.

TCRdb used MiXCR to reprocess the RT-PCR reads, holding one entry per CDR3 protein. Of approximately 570,000 distinct CDR3 sequences in the sample, around 8% were seen once. This clonotype was recorded a few times. The antigen remains unidentified. CDR3 length: 16 amino acids. Trimming removed 10 bases from V and 3 bases from J; junction bases left unmatched: 13. Per the germline V gene, CDR1 is ENHRY and CDR2 is SYGVKD. The V gene is TRBV10-3, the J gene TRBJ2-1; 9 bases map to TRBD2. The receptor comes from a man between 50 and 69 years old who received an inactivated influenza vaccine. Source: PBMCs from blood, taken approximately 25 months after vaccination. CDR3 residues: CATDPRREGLYNEQFF. CDR3 DNA: TGTGCCACCGACCCGCGGCGGGAGGGCCTCTACAATGAGCAGTTCTTC.